Listed below are T cell receptor beta chains from one sample, sequenced in a study of T cell repertoires in cytomegalovirus infection. Via MiXCR, TCRdb re-called the reads, giving one row per CDR3 protein. The sample records around 280,000 distinct CDR3 sequences, about 9.1% being singletons. The sequencing input was PBMCs. These receptors came from a human donor in good health (CMV status not recorded). Some clones in this sample may be carry-over from other donors' samples. The CDR3 runs from the conserved cysteine through the conserved F or W. The D gene is left open where the match is weak. For some rows the clone size is stated as once, few or many, or as a class when expanded; others skip it.

j_call: TRBJ1-4; clone_size: many; v_call: TRBV7-2; d_call: TRBD1; cdr3_aa: CASSRDRGNEKLFF; cdr3_nt: TGTGCCAGCAGCCGGGACAGGGGTAATGAAAAACTGTTTTTT
j_call: TRBJ1-5; clone_size: many; v_call: TRBV7-9; d_call: .; cdr3_aa: CASSPAWRGRNQPQHF; cdr3_nt: TGTGCCAGCAGCCCGGCGTGGCGGGGGAGGAATCAGCCCCAGCATTTT
j_call: TRBJ1-1; clone_size: many; v_call: TRBV28; d_call: .; cdr3_aa: CASSLGSLGNTEAFF; cdr3_nt: TGTGCCAGCAGTTTGGGCAGTCTTGGGAACACTGAAGCTTTCTTT
j_call: TRBJ2-2; clone_size: many; v_call: TRBV6-5; d_call: TRBD2; cdr3_aa: CASSYSGANTGELFF; cdr3_nt: TGTGCCAGCAGTTATAGCGGGGCTAACACCGGGGAGCTGTTTTTT
j_call: TRBJ2-1; clone_size: many; v_call: TRBV6-2/TRBV6-3; d_call: TRBD1; cdr3_aa: CASSYSIIRDRGYNEQFF; cdr3_nt: TGTGCCAGCAGTTACTCAATTATTAGGGACAGGGGGTACAATGAGCAGTTCTTC
j_call: TRBJ1-6; clone_size: .; v_call: TRBV4-3; d_call: .; cdr3_aa: CASSSGRSTPWDSPLHF; cdr3_nt: TGCGCCAGCAGCTCCGGGAGATCCACTCCGTGGGATTCACCCCTCCACTTT
j_call: TRBJ1-6; clone_size: many; v_call: TRBV7-8; d_call: TRBD1; cdr3_aa: CASSLGGGQGSPTPLHF; cdr3_nt: TGTGCCAGCAGCTTAGGAGGCGGACAGGGGTCCCCAACACCCCTCCACTTT
j_call: TRBJ2-1; clone_size: many; v_call: TRBV6-1; d_call: .; cdr3_aa: CASSEEGRAVKVF; cdr3_nt: TGTGCCAGCAGTGAAGAAGGAAGGGCCGTCAAGGTCTTC
j_call: TRBJ1-1; clone_size: many; v_call: TRBV7-8; d_call: TRBD1; cdr3_aa: CASSPWGGGPTEAFF; cdr3_nt: TGTGCCAGCAGCCCTTGGGGAGGGGGCCCCACTGAAGCTTTCTTT
j_call: TRBJ2-2; clone_size: few; v_call: TRBV29-1; d_call: .; cdr3_aa: CSVETRMAFGTGELFF; cdr3_nt: TGCAGCGTTGAGACGAGGATGGCCTTTGGAACCGGGGAGCTGTTTTTT
j_call: TRBJ1-4; clone_size: .; v_call: TRBV5-5; d_call: TRBD1; cdr3_aa: CASSIRDSNEKLFF; cdr3_nt: TGTGCCAGCAGCATCCGGGACAGTAATGAAAAACTGTTTTTT
j_call: TRBJ2-1; clone_size: many; v_call: TRBV20-1; d_call: .; cdr3_aa: CSAVSRLPSGNEQFF; cdr3_nt: TGCAGTGCTGTATCCCGACTTCCCTCAGGCAATGAGCAGTTCTTC
j_call: TRBJ2-2; clone_size: many; v_call: TRBV7-2; d_call: TRBD1; cdr3_aa: CASSLWTGRTTGELFF; cdr3_nt: TGTGCCAGCAGCTTGTGGACAGGTAGAACAACCGGGGAGCTGTTTTTT
j_call: TRBJ1-4; clone_size: few; v_call: TRBV15; d_call: .; cdr3_aa: CATSRSPNANEKLFF; cdr3_nt: TGTGCCACCAGCAGGAGCCCAAACGCTAATGAAAAACTGTTTTTT
j_call: TRBJ2-6; clone_size: many; v_call: TRBV25-1; d_call: .; cdr3_aa: CASSEGSLPTGANVLTF; cdr3_nt: TGTGCCAGCAGTGAAGGATCGTTGCCAACTGGGGCCAACGTCCTGACTTTC
j_call: TRBJ2-3; clone_size: many; v_call: TRBV2; d_call: TRBD2; cdr3_aa: CASSARTSGGQWAQYF; cdr3_nt: TGTGCCAGCAGTGCAAGAACTAGCGGGGGCCAATGGGCGCAGTATTTT
j_call: TRBJ2-1; clone_size: many; v_call: TRBV7-8; d_call: TRBD2; cdr3_aa: CASRLPGYGGGSYNEQFF; cdr3_nt: TGTGCCAGCAGGTTACCGGGTTATGGCGGGGGCTCCTACAATGAGCAGTTCTTC
j_call: TRBJ1-4; clone_size: many; v_call: TRBV7-6; d_call: .; cdr3_aa: CASSLNTANEKLFF; cdr3_nt: TGTGCCAGCAGCTTAAATACGGCTAATGAAAAACTGTTTTTT
j_call: TRBJ2-1; clone_size: many; v_call: TRBV28; d_call: .; cdr3_aa: CASTRRVGFEQFF; cdr3_nt: TGTGCCAGCACTCGCAGGGTAGGGTTTGAGCAGTTCTTC
j_call: TRBJ2-4; clone_size: many; v_call: TRBV4-1; d_call: .; cdr3_aa: CASSQDRRSGAKNIQYF; cdr3_nt: TGCGCCAGCAGCCAAGATCGCCGGAGTGGGGCCAAAAACATTCAGTACTTC
j_call: TRBJ2-2; clone_size: many; v_call: TRBV19; d_call: TRBD1; cdr3_aa: CASRDRGLLTGELFF; cdr3_nt: TGTGCCAGTAGGGACAGGGGGCTCCTCACCGGGGAGCTGTTTTTT
j_call: TRBJ2-1; clone_size: many; v_call: TRBV12-5; d_call: TRBD1; cdr3_aa: CASGLGQGARNEQFF; cdr3_nt: TGTGCTAGTGGTTTGGGGCAGGGGGCGCGCAATGAGCAGTTCTTC
j_call: TRBJ2-5; clone_size: many; v_call: TRBV6-2/TRBV6-3; d_call: .; cdr3_aa: CASSPLGDLETQYF; cdr3_nt: TGTGCCAGCAGTCCCCTTGGAGATCTCGAGACCCAGTACTTC
j_call: TRBJ2-7; clone_size: many; v_call: TRBV7-8; d_call: .; cdr3_aa: CASSLKSYEQYF; cdr3_nt: TGTGCCAGCAGCTTGAAGTCCTACGAGCAGTACTTC
j_call: TRBJ1-2; clone_size: many; v_call: TRBV24-1; d_call: .; cdr3_aa: CATSDLRGDNNYGYTF; cdr3_nt: TGTGCCACCAGTGATTTGAGGGGGGACAATAACTATGGCTACACCTTC
j_call: TRBJ2-3; clone_size: .; v_call: TRBV29-1; d_call: TRBD2; cdr3_aa: CSVEESAQGGGAGTQYF; cdr3_nt: TGCAGCGTTGAAGAAAGTGCCCAGGGCGGGGGGGCTGGTACGCAGTATTTT
j_call: TRBJ2-1; clone_size: many; v_call: TRBV20-1; d_call: .; cdr3_aa: CSARDWGSNNEQFF; cdr3_nt: TGCAGTGCTAGAGATTGGGGCAGTAACAATGAGCAGTTCTTC
j_call: TRBJ1-1; clone_size: many; v_call: TRBV14; d_call: TRBD1; cdr3_aa: CASSRIRDRNSYPEAFF; cdr3_nt: TGTGCCAGCAGCCGGATCCGGGACAGGAATTCGTATCCTGAAGCTTTCTTT
j_call: TRBJ2-7; clone_size: .; v_call: TRBV7-8; d_call: .; cdr3_aa: CASSPRTDSYEQYF; cdr3_nt: TGTGCCAGCAGCCCCCGGACGGACTCCTACGAGCAGTACTTC
j_call: TRBJ2-7; clone_size: many; v_call: TRBV7-2; d_call: TRBD2; cdr3_aa: CASSLRTSGGYEQYF; cdr3_nt: TGTGCCAGCAGCTTACGTACTAGCGGGGGTTACGAGCAGTACTTC
j_call: TRBJ1-1; clone_size: few; v_call: TRBV20-1; d_call: TRBD1; cdr3_aa: CSAKTGQNTEAFF; cdr3_nt: TGCAGTGCTAAGACAGGGCAGAACACTGAAGCTTTCTTT
j_call: TRBJ2-5; clone_size: many; v_call: TRBV20-1; d_call: .; cdr3_aa: CSAPRQERQYF; cdr3_nt: TGCAGTGCGCCGCGTCAGGAAAGGCAGTACTTC
j_call: TRBJ1-1; clone_size: many; v_call: TRBV28; d_call: .; cdr3_aa: CASSLSQTRNTEAFF; cdr3_nt: TGTGCCAGCAGTTTGTCCCAAACGCGGAACACTGAAGCTTTCTTT
j_call: TRBJ1-5; clone_size: few; v_call: TRBV20-1; d_call: .; cdr3_aa: CSASQGRGNQPQHF; cdr3_nt: TGCAGTGCTAGTCAGGGAAGAGGCAATCAGCCCCAGCATTTT
j_call: TRBJ2-7; clone_size: many; v_call: TRBV7-9; d_call: .; cdr3_aa: CASSPPAGYSYEQYF; cdr3_nt: TGTGCCAGCAGCCCCCCCGCAGGTTACTCCTACGAGCAGTACTTC
j_call: TRBJ2-1; clone_size: many; v_call: TRBV12-3/TRBV12-4; d_call: .; cdr3_aa: CASSPRGGVSYNEQFF; cdr3_nt: TGTGCCAGCAGTCCTAGAGGGGGGGTTTCCTACAATGAGCAGTTCTTC
j_call: TRBJ2-5; clone_size: .; v_call: TRBV28; d_call: .; cdr3_aa: CASIERGQETQYF; cdr3_nt: TGTGCCAGCATCGAGCGCGGCCAAGAGACCCAGTACTTC
j_call: TRBJ1-4; clone_size: few; v_call: TRBV20-1; d_call: .; cdr3_aa: CSAKPYTAEKLFF; cdr3_nt: TGCAGTGCTAAGCCCTATACCGCGGAAAAACTGTTTTTT
j_call: TRBJ2-3; clone_size: many; v_call: TRBV7-2; d_call: .; cdr3_aa: CASSLGGPLTDTQYF; cdr3_nt: TGTGCCAGCAGCTTAGGGGGACCACTCACAGATACGCAGTATTTT
j_call: TRBJ2-1; clone_size: many; v_call: TRBV14; d_call: .; cdr3_aa: CASSQEGLKHFF; cdr3_nt: TGTGCCAGCAGCCAAGAAGGGTTAAAACATTTCTTC
j_call: TRBJ1-4; clone_size: .; v_call: TRBV7-6; d_call: .; cdr3_aa: CASRDNSTNEKLFF; cdr3_nt: TGTGCCAGTCGGGACAACTCAACTAATGAAAAACTGTTTTTT
j_call: TRBJ2-7; clone_size: many; v_call: TRBV12-3/TRBV12-4; d_call: .; cdr3_aa: CASSSPTYEQYF; cdr3_nt: TGTGCCAGCAGTTCCCCGACCTACGAGCAGTACTTC
j_call: TRBJ1-2; clone_size: many; v_call: TRBV28; d_call: TRBD1; cdr3_aa: CASSRQGPTYGYTF; cdr3_nt: TGTGCCAGCAGTAGACAGGGACCCACTTATGGCTACACCTTC
j_call: TRBJ2-1; clone_size: .; v_call: TRBV7-8; d_call: .; cdr3_aa: CASSPRRYNEQFF; cdr3_nt: TGTGCCAGCAGCCCACGACGGTACAATGAGCAGTTCTTC
j_call: TRBJ1-6; clone_size: many; v_call: TRBV28; d_call: TRBD1; cdr3_aa: CASRGQGPYNSPLHF; cdr3_nt: TGTGCCAGCAGGGGACAGGGGCCCTATAATTCACCCCTCCACTTT
j_call: TRBJ2-1; clone_size: many; v_call: TRBV4-1; d_call: .; cdr3_aa: CASSLPTGAAYEQFF; cdr3_nt: TGCGCCAGCAGCCTCCCCACGGGGGCCGCATATGAGCAGTTCTTC
j_call: TRBJ1-2; clone_size: many; v_call: TRBV7-2; d_call: .; cdr3_aa: CASSSATHGGYTF; cdr3_nt: TGTGCCAGCAGCTCTGCGACCCACGGGGGCTACACCTTC
j_call: TRBJ2-2; clone_size: many; v_call: TRBV4-1; d_call: TRBD1; cdr3_aa: CASSRSGRGQGSNTGELFF; cdr3_nt: TGCGCCAGCAGCCGATCGGGCCGAGGACAGGGATCCAACACCGGGGAGCTGTTTTTT
j_call: TRBJ1-2; clone_size: few; v_call: TRBV29-1; d_call: .; cdr3_aa: CSGRGSYGYTF; cdr3_nt: TGCAGCGGCAGGGGCAGCTATGGCTACACCTTC
j_call: TRBJ1-1; clone_size: many; v_call: TRBV20-1; d_call: .; cdr3_aa: CSAGRTVMNTEAFF; cdr3_nt: TGCAGTGCTGGCCGGACGGTCATGAACACTGAAGCTTTCTTT
j_call: TRBJ1-1; clone_size: many; v_call: TRBV6-2/TRBV6-3; d_call: .; cdr3_aa: CASISGGPTEAFF; cdr3_nt: TGTGCCAGCATTTCCGGGGGGCCCACTGAAGCTTTCTTT
j_call: TRBJ1-5; clone_size: many; v_call: TRBV7-9; d_call: .; cdr3_aa: CASSPSGVSNQPQHF; cdr3_nt: TGTGCCAGCAGCCCATCGGGGGTTAGCAATCAGCCCCAGCATTTT
j_call: TRBJ1-1; clone_size: few; v_call: TRBV12-3/TRBV12-4; d_call: .; cdr3_aa: CASSLSGGDEAFF; cdr3_nt: TGTGCCAGCAGTTTAAGTGGCGGAGATGAAGCTTTCTTT
j_call: TRBJ2-3; clone_size: many; v_call: TRBV20-1; d_call: .; cdr3_aa: CSARPREVNSDTQYF; cdr3_nt: TGCAGTGCTAGGCCCAGGGAGGTAAATTCAGATACGCAGTATTTT
j_call: TRBJ2-1; clone_size: few; v_call: TRBV20-1; d_call: .; cdr3_aa: CSAPSGSNEQFF; cdr3_nt: TGCAGTGCTCCGTCAGGGAGTAATGAGCAGTTCTTC
j_call: TRBJ1-5; clone_size: many; v_call: TRBV18; d_call: TRBD1; cdr3_aa: CASSPDRGTINQPQHF; cdr3_nt: TGTGCCAGCTCACCGGACAGGGGGACGATAAATCAGCCCCAGCATTTT
j_call: TRBJ2-2; clone_size: few; v_call: TRBV20-1; d_call: TRBD2; cdr3_aa: CSARGGSGGAHGELFF; cdr3_nt: TGCAGTGCTAGAGGCGGTAGCGGGGGGGCCCACGGGGAGCTGTTTTTT
j_call: TRBJ2-7; clone_size: .; v_call: TRBV6-5; d_call: TRBD1; cdr3_aa: CASSPGQGDYEQYF; cdr3_nt: TGTGCCAGCAGTCCGGGACAGGGAGACTACGAGCAGTACTTC
j_call: TRBJ1-1; clone_size: many; v_call: TRBV28; d_call: .; cdr3_aa: CASSRSGMNTEAFF; cdr3_nt: TGTGCCAGCAGTAGATCGGGGATGAACACTGAAGCTTTCTTT